In this sample, the clone carrying this T cell receptor beta chain turned up a few times. Its antigen is unknown. TCRdb processed the reads anew with MiXCR; each CDR3 protein has one entry. The sample lists roughly 990,000 distinct CDR3 sequences; approximately 30% were seen once. These data belong to a study of T cell repertoires in cytomegalovirus infection. Study-level information: It was recently identified HLA-C-restricted and well-studied HLA-B-restricted CMV epitopes that the study used.

The length of the CDR3 is 15 residues. Trimming at V came to 3 bases and at J to 4 bases, leaving 4 bases not matched to a gene. Germline assignment: CDR1 SGHTA and CDR2 FQGNSA. Findings and caveats of the study: The ex vivo response was dominated by HLA-C-restricted CMV-specific TCR beta clonotypes.

The sequencing here drew on cultured CD8+ T cells from PBMCs, taken from culture after CMV antigen stimulation. This TCR came from a human donor in good health (CMV status not recorded). Some clones in this sample may be carry-over from other donors' samples. V is TRBV7-2 and J is TRBJ1-1; 11 bases align to TRBD1. CDR3 amino acids: CASSFAGTGGTEAFF. CDR3 bases: TGTGCCAGCAGCTTCGCCGGGACAGGGGGCACTGAAGCTTTCTTT.